Each of the 25 T cell receptor beta chains below was sequenced from the same sample in a study of T cells after yellow fever vaccination. MiXCR, run by TCRdb on the 5' RACE reads, gives a single entry per CDR3 protein. The sample has hundreds of thousands of distinct CDR3 sequences; 9% to 15% are singletons. The source material was PBMCs, sampled on the day of the yellow fever booster vaccination. The receptors were sampled from a man aged 30-40 years who received the YFV17D yellow fever vaccine.

This clonotype came up a few times. V gene TRBV30 combines with J gene TRBJ1-5; no reliable D call. CDR3 size: 14 residues. Trimming pared 4 bases from V and 6 bases from J, leaving 16 bases between. Germline values: CDR1 GTSNPN, CDR2 SVGIG (reference sequence). For the CDR3, the DNA is TGTGCCTGGAAGTCACCCAGTGTTAGTCAGCCCCAGCATTTT. It specifies CAWKSPSVSQPQHF.

The genes are TRBV20-1 and TRBJ1-2, with D perhaps TRBD1 (5 bases). The ends were cut back, 4 bases at V and 0 bases at J, with 9 bases in the middle. Germline CDR1 reads DFQATT; CDR2 reads SNEGSKA (reference sequence). This CDR3 region has 13 residues. DNA of the CDR3: TGCAGTGCTACCGACAGAACTAACTATGGCTACACCTTC. This gives the protein CSATDRTNYGYTF.

The chain couples TRBV9 to TRBJ2-2; 8 bases agree with TRBD1. J lost 0 bases, V lost 0 bases, and 4 bases had no gene match. CDR1 and CDR2 (germline): SGDLS, YYNGEE. This CDR3 is built from 17 residues. The DNA of the CDR3 is TGTGCCAGCAGCGTAGACCCACAGGGGGCGAACACCGGGGAGCTGTTTTTT. Its translation: CASSVDPQGANTGELFF.

A few counts support this clonotype. The CDR3 nucleotides are TGTGCCAGCAGCCACAGCAACAATGAGCAGTTCTTC. It codes for CASSHSNNEQFF. The chain uses TRBV7-6 and TRBJ2-1; D is ambiguous. V was pared by 5 bases and J by 5 bases, with 7 bases between. The CDR3 consists of 12 residues. From germline, CDR1 is SGHVS and CDR2 FNYEAQ.

This clonotype was seen a few times. The chain couples TRBV19 to TRBJ1-2; weak D call: TRBD1 (5 bases). The CDR3 contains 14 residues. Between the trimmed V and J ends, which lost 7 bases and 8 bases, there was a span of 20 bases. The germline V gene has CDR1 LNHDA and CDR2 SQIVND (reference sequence). The DNA for the CDR3 is TGTGCCAGTACCCCCAGGGCATCCATCAGGGGCTACACCTTC. Translated: CASTPRASIRGYTF.

This clonotype was picked up a small number of times. The chain combines TRBV20-1 with TRBJ2-5; 11 bases are a match to TRBD2. The germline V gene has CDR1 DFQATT and CDR2 SNEGSKA (reference sequence). V lost 0 bases to trimming and J lost 4 bases; unmatched junction nucleotides: 7. CDR3 length: 16 residues. The CDR3 here is CSAREIAGGPPETQYF. The CDR3 DNA follows: TGCAGTGCTAGAGAAATAGCGGGAGGGCCGCCAGAGACCCAGTACTTC.

This clonotype occurred a few times. The chain combines TRBV7-2 with TRBJ2-1; 16 bases line up with TRBD2. The germline CDR1 and CDR2 sequences are SGHTA and FQGNSA. CDR3 length: 17 residues. The trim removed 2 bases at V and 9 bases at J, leaving 7 bases unmatched. CDR3 residues: CASSLKGLAGGQGEQFF. CDR3 sequence (DNA): TGTGCCAGCAGCTTAAAGGGACTAGCGGGAGGGCAGGGTGAGCAGTTCTTC.

This clonotype appeared a few times. The chain combines TRBV25-1 with TRBJ2-1; 12 bases are a match to TRBD2. Germline-derived CDR1 and CDR2 are MGHDK and SYGVNS. The CDR3 has 22 residues. J was trimmed by 10 bases and V by 6 bases; bases with no gene match: 31. The CDR3 region has the DNA TGTGCCAGCAGACCCCCCCGGGGAACAGGGGGAGTGCTAGCGGGAGGGCCGAGGGAGCAGTTCTTC. Protein sequence: CASRPPRGTGGVLAGGPREQFF.

This clonotype has only a few counts. This chain joins TRBV28 and TRBJ2-7; D gene unclear. Trimming cost V 11 bases and J 6 bases, with 17 bases left between them. Germline V gene sequence: CDR1 MDHEN, CDR2 SYDVKM. The CDR3 spans 12 residues. In nucleotides, the CDR3 is TGTGCCGTCCCTGGCGGTGGCCGCGAGCAGTACTTC. This codes for CAVPGGGREQYF.

The chain is built from TRBV3-1 and TRBJ2-7; D ambiguous. Trimming stripped 3 bases from V and 2 bases from J, with 11 bases between. Germline V gives CDR1 LGHDT, CDR2 YNNKEL (reference sequence). The CDR3 is 14 residues long. CDR3 bases: TGTGCCAGCAGCCAGGGGTCGGGTACCTACGAGCAGTACTTC. Translating gives CASSQGSGTYEQYF.

This clonotype was observed a few times. CDR3 bases: TGTGCCACCAGTGATGCCGATCTAGCGGGAGGGCGAAATGAGCAGTTCTTC. This translates into CATSDADLAGGRNEQFF. V is TRBV24-1 and J is TRBJ2-1, with 12 bases matching TRBD2. Trimming took 3 bases from V and 7 from J; bases not matched to a gene: 9. This CDR3 comprises 17 residues. CDR1 is KGHDR and CDR2 is SFDVKD in the germline V gene.

A few counts support this clonotype. V gene TRBV19 combines with J gene TRBJ2-7; no firm D call. Looked up from germline, CDR1 is LNHDA and CDR2 is SQIVND (reference sequence). The CDR3 contains 14 residues. The V end was cut by 4 bases, the J end by 4 bases, with 14 bases between. The CDR3 nucleotides read TGTGCCAGTAGTAACCCAGGCAATAGATACGAGCAGTACTTC. Translating gives CASSNPGNRYEQYF.

This clonotype was recorded at least ten times. This rearrangement joins TRBV27 to TRBJ2-3; a weak D match, TRBD2 (6 bases). Germline lookup yields CDR1 MNHEY and CDR2 SMNVEV (reference sequence). The CDR3 consists of 15 residues. V lost 6 bases to trimming and J lost 4 bases, with 17 bases between them. In DNA, the CDR3 is TGTGCCAGCAGACTACGGCTCGGGAGCGCAGATACGCAGTATTTT. Its translation is CASRLRLGSADTQYF.

There are a few counts of this clonotype. The chain links TRBV5-1 to TRBJ1-1; D is possibly TRBD1 (6 bases). V lost 4 bases, J lost 0 bases, and 16 bases lay in between. The germline V gene has CDR1 SGHRS and CDR2 YFSETQ. The CDR3 runs 16 residues. The CDR3 region has the DNA TGCGCCAGCAGCCGGCACAGGGACTGGATGAACACTGAAGCTTTCTTT. Its translation: CASSRHRDWMNTEAFF.

The rearrangement links TRBV4-3 to TRBJ2-7; TRBD1 agrees at 7 bases. The CDR3 runs to 15 residues. Trimming cost V 4 bases and J 2 bases; bases outside gene matches: 8. The germline V gene encodes CDR1 LGHNA and CDR2 YSLEER. CDR3 in amino acids: CASSPRQGWAYEQYF. The CDR3 DNA is TGCGCCAGCAGCCCCCGACAGGGATGGGCCTACGAGCAGTACTTC.

This clonotype was counted between two and nine times. V gene TRBV19 combines with J gene TRBJ1-2; no clear D gene. V was cut by 3 bases and J by 5 bases, with 10 bases left in between. CDR3 length: 13 amino acids. Germline V gene sequence: CDR1 LNHDA, CDR2 SQIVND (reference sequence). The CDR3 DNA reads as TGTGCCAGTAGTATCGAACAGATGTATGGCTACACCTTC. Its protein is CASSIEQMYGYTF.

The gene calls are TRBV27 and TRBJ2-7, with D possibly matching TRBD1 (6 bases). Trimming took 2 bases from V and 3 from J, leaving 11 bases between them. CDR1 is MNHEY and CDR2 is SMNVEV in the germline V gene (reference sequence). The CDR3 covers 14 residues. The CDR3 sequence: CASSLNRVFYEQYF. Here the CDR3 DNA reads TGTGCCAGCAGTTTAAACAGGGTTTTCTACGAGCAGTACTTC.

This clonotype was counted only a few times. This chain connects TRBV6-2 or TRBV6-3 to TRBJ1-4; weak D call: TRBD1 (5 bases). V lost 5 bases to trimming and J lost 3 bases, with 13 bases between them. Germline values: CDR1 MNHEY, CDR2 SVGEGT. The CDR3 has 15 amino acids. The CDR3 protein is CASSRRRGSNEKLFF. CDR3 nucleotide sequence: TGTGCCAGCAGTCGACGGCGGGGGTCTAATGAAAAACTGTTTTTT.

This chain joins TRBV5-1 and TRBJ1-3; TRBD1 matches 7 bases. The ends lost 4 bases at V and 0 bases at J; junction bases unmatched: 7. The CDR3 loop spans 16 amino acids. Germline loops: CDR1 SGHRS, CDR2 YFSETQ. CDR3 nucleotide sequence: TGCGCCAGCAGCGCCTGGACAGGCATCTCTGGAAACACCATATATTTT. Protein: CASSAWTGISGNTIYF.

This clonotype was found a few times. This chain uses TRBV20-1 with TRBJ1-6; D perhaps matches TRBD1 (6 bases). Per the germline V gene, CDR1 is DFQATT and CDR2 is SNEGSKA (reference sequence). The CDR3 length is 14 residues. The V and J ends lost 5 bases and 9 bases respectively, with 17 bases between them. In DNA, the CDR3 is TGCAGTGCTCCTTCAACAGGGAATGGTTCACCCCTCCACTTT. Translation gives CSAPSTGNGSPLHF.

This clonotype was seen a few times. The rearrangement joins TRBV5-6 to TRBJ2-6; TRBD1 matches at 9 bases. V lost 1 base, J lost 3 bases, and 8 bases stayed unmatched. This CDR3 region has 18 residues. Germline lookup yields CDR1 SGHDT and CDR2 YYEEEE. The CDR3 coding sequence is TGTGCCAGCAGCTTGAAACAGGGGGCGGGAAGTGGGGCCAACGTCCTGACTTTC. Protein sequence: CASSLKQGAGSGANVLTF.

The J gene is TRBJ2-4, the V gene TRBV24-1, with 8 bases that match TRBD1. The CDR3 runs 16 residues. J gave up 3 bases and V 3 bases, and 6 bases lay outside the gene matches. The germline V gene has CDR1 KGHDR and CDR2 SFDVKD. The CDR3 coding sequence is TGTGCCACCAGTGATCCAGGACAGGGAAACAAAAACATTCAGTACTTC. Translation: CATSDPGQGNKNIQYF.

This chain links TRBV7-2 with TRBJ1-2; the match to TRBD1 covers 7 bases. The CDR3 contains 15 residues. The germline gives CDR1 SGHTA, CDR2 FQGNSA. J lost 1 base, V lost 7 bases, and 9 bases had no gene match. DNA for the CDR3: TGTGCCAGCACAAGACAGGGTGCTCTTAACTATGGCTACACCTTC. It yields the protein CASTRQGALNYGYTF.

The rearrangement joins TRBV12-3 or TRBV12-4 to TRBJ2-7, with D unresolved. The CDR3 runs to 13 residues. V dropped 5 bases and J dropped 2 bases, with 10 bases sitting between them. CDR3 bases: TGTGCCAGCAGTCCCCGATCGGCCTACGAGCAGTACTTC. Translated: CASSPRSAYEQYF.

The chain recombines TRBV7-9 with TRBJ2-5; D is ambiguous. The germline gives CDR1 SEHNR, CDR2 FQNEAQ (reference sequence). The CDR3 length is 11 residues. V was trimmed by 8 bases and J by 5 bases, leaving 9 bases between them. The CDR3 bases are TGTGCCAGCCGGCAGTCCGAGACCCAGTACTTC. This sequence encodes CASRQSETQYF.